This is a list of T cell receptor beta chains from one sample in a study of control samples from healthy donors and cancer patients. Profiled with immunoSEQ multiplex PCR; TCRdb holds only in-frame clones, not every one. The sample yields 90,000 to 130,000 clones, around 87% seen once. The sequencing input was PBMCs. The receptors shown here come from a woman aged 60-75 years with lung cancer. The conserved cysteine and the conserved F or W are not part of the CDR3 here. Clone size appears in some rows only: once, few, many, or a class for an expanded clone.

j_call v_call clone_size cdr3_aa
TRBJ1-5 TRBV2 - ASSEESNQPQH
TRBJ2-7 TRBV7-9 few ASSLAGYGPYEQY
TRBJ1-5 TRBV30 - AWSALYSNQPQH
TRBJ2-2 TRBV5-1 - ASSLGSTGELF
TRBJ1-1 TRBV7-3 - ASSSRGTGGTEAF
TRBJ2-5 TRBV18 - ASSPPNQGFQETQY
TRBJ2-1 TRBV25-1 once ASSPLTSGSNEQF
TRBJ1-2 TRBV6-5 - ASSSIRGQGYGYT
TRBJ1-2 TRBV28 few ASSLSIAGNYGYT
TRBJ1-1 TRBV5-1 - ASSSQQLNTEAF
TRBJ1-6 TRBV18 - ASSPGRGGTGNSPLH
TRBJ2-3 TRBV5-1 - ASNPAPLAGTDTQY
TRBJ2-2 TRBV19 - ATKELAGVETGELF
TRBJ2-7 TRBV27 - ASSLSGTGSHVQY
TRBJ1-3 TRBV15 - ATSRDKGAGNTIY
TRBJ2-1 TRBV16 - ASSHYNGSSYNEQF
TRBJ2-1 TRBV7-7 - ASSLRMASGRYSYNEQF
TRBJ1-1 TRBV12-3/TRBV12-4 once ASTRTGGAEAF
TRBJ2-1 TRBV5-1 - ASSLGSGMGYNEQF
TRBJ1-5 TRBV18 few ASSPRTGGNNQPQH
TRBJ2-3 TRBV6-2/TRBV6-3 - ASSYSGAGYTDTQY
TRBJ1-6 TRBV12-3/TRBV12-4 - ASSLTESPLH
TRBJ2-1 TRBV6-5 - ASSYSGNHNEQF
TRBJ2-7 TRBV11-3 - ASSLEGPVSYEQY
TRBJ1-1 TRBV5-6 - ASSRDTNTEAF
TRBJ1-1 TRBV6-6 once ASRLQESLNTEAF
TRBJ2-5 TRBV5-1 - ASSLEMETQY
TRBJ2-3 TRBV4-3 - ASSQDPGLRGDTQY
TRBJ1-4 TRBV4-3 - ASSQGQGREKLF
TRBJ1-2 TRBV27 - ASSLGLGVGGYT
TRBJ2-3 TRBV5-1 - ASSFLDTQY
TRBJ2-5 TRBV10-3 - AISDLETQY